The 21 T cell receptor beta chains given below trace back to one sample, sequenced in a study of cytomegalovirus exposure and HLA in healthy donors (dated by TCRdb to 2016 to 2017). The method was the immunoSEQ multiplex PCR assay. The multiplex PCR relied on a mix of 60 forward primers for TCR Vbeta segments and 13 reverse primers for TCR Jbeta segments. What TCRdb holds here is the immuneACCESS table cut down to in-frame rearrangements. Part of the clones is not present; checked against another copy, under half of the missing clones reflect an unresolved V gene, and the others are unexplained. This sample is represented by 80,000 to 100,000 clones; 70% to 80% of them were singletons. The top ten clonotypes cover roughly 11% of the sample. Sequenced: PBMCs. The receptors shown here come from a man aged 18 to 30 in good health and CMV-seropositive.

Comment on this clone: At the DNA level, this CDR3 is encoded by other sequences in the same sample as well. The rearrangement joins TRBV4-1 to TRBJ2-5, with a tentative D call TRBD2 (6 bases). The CDR3 is made up of 13 amino acids. V shed 1 base and J shed 4 bases, with 7 bases lying between them. CDR1 and CDR2 (germline): MGHRA, YSYEKL. In DNA, the CDR3 is TGCGCCAGCAGCCAAGTGGGAGGAGAGACCCAGTACTTC. Its translation is CASSQVGGETQYF.

The chain links TRBV7-9 to TRBJ1-1, with TRBD1 matching 7 bases. The CDR3 is made up of 18 amino acids. From germline, CDR1 is SEHNR and CDR2 FQNEAQ (reference sequence). With V trimmed by 4 bases and J by 0 bases, 14 bases remained unmatched. In DNA, the CDR3 is TGTGCCAGCAGCTCCGGACCCGGGACAGCTGGGATGAACACTGAAGCTTTCTTT. Translation gives CASSSGPGTAGMNTEAFF.

This chain uses TRBV28 with TRBJ1-6; D is ambiguous. V lost 3 bases and J 2 bases, leaving 8 bases between the germline ends. The germline CDR1 and CDR2 sequences are MDHEN and SYDVKM. CDR3 length equals 15 residues. CDR3 nucleotides: TGTGCCAGCAGTTTCCCCCACACCTATAATTCACCCCTCCACTTT. Translating it yields CASSFPHTYNSPLHF.

There are a few counts of this clone. This chain joins TRBV4-1 and TRBJ2-3, with 7 bases that match TRBD1. Trimming removed 2 bases from V and 4 bases from J; junction bases left unmatched: 6. The CDR3 extends over 15 amino acids. The germline gives CDR1 MGHRA, CDR2 YSYEKL. This CDR3 reads CASSQTGVAADTQYF. CDR3 nucleotide sequence: TGCGCCAGCAGCCAAACAGGGGTGGCTGCAGATACGCAGTATTTT.

This chain joins TRBV2 and TRBJ1-1; no firm D call. V lost 4 bases, J lost 7 bases, and 16 bases lay in between. This CDR3 contains 14 residues. The germline gives CDR1 SNHLY, CDR2 FYNNEI. The CDR3 region has the DNA TGTGCCAGCAGTGGGTTTCGCGCCCGGGGTGAAGCTTTCTTT. Its protein product is CASSGFRARGEAFF.

The J gene is TRBJ1-5, the V gene TRBV21-1. TRBV21-1 is recorded as a pseudogene. The CDR3 extends over 16 amino acids. CDR3: CASSNLGCGANQPQHF. The CDR3 DNA reads TGTGCCAGCAGCAATTTGGGATGCGGGGCGAATCAGCCCCAGCATTTT.

The chain carries TRBV5-1 and TRBJ2-3, with D maybe TRBD2 (6 bases). Germline V CDR1 and CDR2: SGHRS, YFSETQ. CDR3 size: 15 residues. Trimming cost V 1 base and J 2 bases, with 11 bases left between them. The CDR3 coding sequence is TGCGCCAGCAGCTTGAACGGGGGTCCCACAGATACGCAGTATTTT. Its translation is CASSLNGGPTDTQYF.

The chain has TRBV2 and TRBJ1-3, with 7 bases identical to TRBD1. Losses at the gene ends were 7 bases for V and 2 bases for J; bases not matched to a gene: 8. The CDR3 spans 15 residues. Germline V gene lookup returns CDR1 SNHLY and CDR2 FYNNEI. In DNA form, the CDR3 reads TGTGCCAGCACCGAGGGGGCGAATGCTGGAAACACCATATATTTT. This sequence encodes CASTEGANAGNTIYF.

The gene calls are TRBV19 and TRBJ1-5, with TRBD1 identical over 8 bases. The V gene end was trimmed by 5 bases and the J gene end by 6 bases; junction bases not matched to a gene: 9. This CDR3 has 15 amino acids. CDR1 and CDR2 from the germline V gene are LNHDA and SQIVND (reference sequence). CDR3 in DNA: TGTGCCAGTAGTGAAGACAGGGGTGTGTTTCAGCCCCAGCATTTT. Its protein product is CASSEDRGVFQPQHF. The full variable domain, its missing parts supplied by reference TRBV19 and TRBJ1-5, is DGGITQSPKYLFRKEGQNVTLSCEQNLNHDAMYWYRQDPGQGLRLIYYSQIVNDFQKGDIAEGYSVSREKKESFPLTVTSAQKNPTAFYLCASSEDRGVFQPQHFGDGTRLSIL.

This rearrangement joins TRBV5-1 to TRBJ1-1, with D unresolved. The V end was cut by 4 bases, the J end by 5 bases, with 15 bases between. The CDR3 covers 14 residues. Germline CDR1 reads SGHRS; CDR2 reads YFSETQ. In DNA form, the CDR3 reads TGCGCCAGCAGCCTGCTTGGGTACAGAACTGAAGCTTTCTTT. Translating gives CASSLLGYRTEAFF.

The chain joins TRBV18 to TRBJ2-3; no clear D gene. The germline CDR1 and CDR2 sequences are KGHSH and LQKENI. V lost 0 bases and J 4 bases, leaving 2 bases between the germline ends. The CDR3 contains 12 residues. The CDR3 nucleotides are TGTGCCAGCTCACCACCCTCAGATACGCAGTATTTT. This translates into CASSPPSDTQYF.

The rearrangement links TRBV14 to TRBJ2-1, with D possibly TRBD1 on 6 matching bases. The germline V and J ends were trimmed by 1 base and 0 bases, with 13 bases remaining between them. Germline lookup yields CDR1 SGHDN and CDR2 FVKESK. This CDR3 has 17 amino acids. The CDR3 DNA follows: TGTGCCAGCAGCCAAGTGTACAGGGCGCGCTCCTACAATGAGCAGTTCTTC. It translates to CASSQVYRARSYNEQFF. Based on the CDR3 plus reference TRBV14 and TRBJ2-1, the full variable domain is EAGVTQFPSHSVIEKGQTVTLRCDPISGHDNLYWYRRVMGKEIKFLLHFVKESKQDESGMPNNRFLAERTGGTYSTLKVQPAELEDSGVYFCASSQVYRARSYNEQFFGPGTRLTVL.

The chain joins TRBV2 to TRBJ1-1; D remains ambiguous. The CDR3 extends over 13 amino acids. Trimming pared 6 bases from V and 0 bases from J, leaving 8 bases between. Per the germline V gene, CDR1 is SNHLY and CDR2 is FYNNEI. CDR3 coding DNA: TGTGCCAGCAGGCAGGATATGAACACTGAAGCTTTCTTT. It translates to CASRQDMNTEAFF.

The CDR3: CASSFAGAAEAFF. The DNA of the CDR3 is TGTGCCAGCAGTTTTGCGGGGGCCGCTGAAGCTTTCTTT. This rearrangement joins TRBV28 to TRBJ1-1; tentative D call: TRBD1 (6 bases). Trimming cost V 3 bases and J 6 bases, with 11 bases left between them. Looked up from germline, CDR1 is MDHEN and CDR2 is SYDVKM. This CDR3 region has 13 residues.

This clone was recorded a few times. This sequence joins TRBV5-1 and TRBJ2-7; D is perhaps TRBD1 (6 bases). Germline CDR1 SGHRS, CDR2 YFSETQ. This CDR3 has 15 residues. V was clipped by 7 bases and J by 2 bases, with 19 bases between them. CDR3: CASSNPGVGTYEQYF. CDR3 nucleotide sequence: TGCGCCAGCTCCAACCCAGGGGTGGGCACCTACGAGCAGTACTTC.

The V and J genes are TRBV10-3 and TRBJ2-3; D unclear. Trimming removed 3 bases at V and 0 bases at J, with 10 bases between. Germline CDR1 is ENHRY and CDR2 is SYGVKD. CDR3 length equals 15 residues. CDR3 coding DNA: TGTGCCATCAGTGAAAGTGACTCTAGCACAGATACGCAGTATTTT. Translating gives CAISESDSSTDTQYF.

This rearrangement joins TRBV10-2 to TRBJ1-1; 7 bases are a match to TRBD1. Trimming at V came to 5 bases and at J to 4 bases, leaving 10 bases not matched to a gene. The CDR3 extends over 15 amino acids. From germline, CDR1 is WSHSY and CDR2 SAAADI. In DNA form, the CDR3 reads TGCGCCAGCAGTCCACCAGGGGGTCAGTCCACTGAAGCTTTCTTT. Protein: CASSPPGGQSTEAFF.

This chain connects TRBV6-4 to TRBJ2-7, with a tentative D call TRBD1 (6 bases). Per the germline V gene, CDR1 is MRHNA and CDR2 is SNTAGT. This CDR3 contains 12 residues. V lost 5 bases and J 4 bases, leaving 9 bases between the germline ends. DNA for the CDR3: TGTGCCAGCAGTTCCAGGGGATACGAGCAGTACTTC. Residues: CASSSRGYEQYF.

This clone was seen only once. The chain uses TRBV18 and TRBJ2-7; 12 nucleotides align to TRBD1. Germline lookup yields CDR1 KGHSH and CDR2 LQKENI. The junction had 12 bases not matched to a gene; V was cut back by 6 bases and J by 3 bases. This CDR3 contains 17 residues. In DNA form, the CDR3 reads TGTGCCAGCTCTCTCATTGGGACAGGGGGCTCAATCTACGAGCAGTACTTC. It codes for CASSLIGTGGSIYEQYF.

The chain has TRBV5-4 and TRBJ1-1; tentatively, D is TRBD1 (5 bases). The germline V and J ends were trimmed by 1 base and 1 base, with 8 bases remaining between them. The germline V gene has CDR1 SGHNT and CDR2 YYREEE (reference sequence). The CDR3 consists of 14 residues. The CDR3 loop reads CASSLRQTNTEAFF. The CDR3 bases are TGTGCCAGCAGCTTGAGACAGACGAACACTGAAGCTTTCTTT.

The chain recombines TRBV6-5 with TRBJ2-7; maybe TRBD1 (5 bases). The V end lost 3 bases, the J end lost 3 bases, and 15 bases lay between the germline ends. This CDR3 is 15 amino acids long. Germline CDR1 MNHEY, CDR2 SVGAGI. The CDR3 nucleotides are TGTGCCAGCAGTTATTCAACTACAGGCTTCTACGAGCAGTACTTC. Translating it yields CASSYSTTGFYEQYF.